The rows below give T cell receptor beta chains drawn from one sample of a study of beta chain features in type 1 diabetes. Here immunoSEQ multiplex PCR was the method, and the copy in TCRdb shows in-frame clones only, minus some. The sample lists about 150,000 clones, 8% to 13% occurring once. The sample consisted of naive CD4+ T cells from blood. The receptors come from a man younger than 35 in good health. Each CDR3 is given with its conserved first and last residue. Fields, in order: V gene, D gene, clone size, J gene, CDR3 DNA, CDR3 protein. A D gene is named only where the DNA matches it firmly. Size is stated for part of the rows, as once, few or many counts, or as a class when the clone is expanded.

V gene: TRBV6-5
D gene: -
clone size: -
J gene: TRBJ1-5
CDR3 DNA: TGTGCCAGCAGTTACTCGGCAGGGGTTAATCAGCCCCAGCATTTT
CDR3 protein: CASSYSAGVNQPQHF

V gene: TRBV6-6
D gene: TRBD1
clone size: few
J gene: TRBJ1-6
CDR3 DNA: TGTGCCAGCAGTCTGGACAGGAGAGATATTAATTCACCCCTCCACTTT
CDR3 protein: CASSLDRRDINSPLHF

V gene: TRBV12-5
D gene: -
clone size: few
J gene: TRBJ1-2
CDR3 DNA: TGTGCTAGTGGTTTGGTACCCAGTAACTATGGCTACACCTTC
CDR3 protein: CASGLVPSNYGYTF

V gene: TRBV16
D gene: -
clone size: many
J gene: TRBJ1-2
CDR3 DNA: TGTGCCAGCAGCCTACGCGATGGCTACACCTTC
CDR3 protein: CASSLRDGYTF

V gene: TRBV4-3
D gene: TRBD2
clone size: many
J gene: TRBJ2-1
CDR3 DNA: TGCGCCAGCAGCCAAGACCAGATTGGAGCGGGGTCCTACAATGAGCAGTTCTTC
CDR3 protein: CASSQDQIGAGSYNEQFF

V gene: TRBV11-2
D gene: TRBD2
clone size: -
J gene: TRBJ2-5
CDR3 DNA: TGTGCCAGCAGCTTAGATGCAAGCGGGGGGACCCAAGAGACCCAGTACTTC
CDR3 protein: CASSLDASGGTQETQYF

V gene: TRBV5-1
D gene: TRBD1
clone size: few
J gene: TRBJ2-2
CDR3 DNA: TGCGCCAGCAGCTTAGGAGACAGGGCGAACACCGGGGAGCTGTTTTTT
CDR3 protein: CASSLGDRANTGELFF

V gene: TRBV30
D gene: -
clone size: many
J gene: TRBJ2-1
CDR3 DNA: TGTGCCTGGAGTGTACGAGGGGGCAATGAGCAGTTCTTC
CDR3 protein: CAWSVRGGNEQFF

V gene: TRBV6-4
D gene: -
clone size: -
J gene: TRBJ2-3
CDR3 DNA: TGTGCCAGCAGTGACGTGGGGGGTGTCCAAGCAGGAACGCAGTATTTT
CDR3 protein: CASSDVGGVQAGTQYF

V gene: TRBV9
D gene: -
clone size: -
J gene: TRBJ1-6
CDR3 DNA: TGTGCCAGCAGTGTGACACACTATAATTCACCCCTCCACTTT
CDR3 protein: CASSVTHYNSPLHF

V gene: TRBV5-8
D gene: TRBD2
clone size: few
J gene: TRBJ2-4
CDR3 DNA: TGTGCCAGCAGCTCACCGGGACTAGGGAGCCATTTAAACTTC
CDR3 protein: CASSSPGLGSHLNF

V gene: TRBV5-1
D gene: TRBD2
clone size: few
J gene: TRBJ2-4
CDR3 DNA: TGCGCCAGCAGCCCCCCCGGGACTAGAGACATTCAGTACTTC
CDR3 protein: CASSPPGTRDIQYF

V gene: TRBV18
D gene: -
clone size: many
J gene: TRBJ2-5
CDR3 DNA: TGTGCCAGCTCCTTGGGAGACCAAGAGACCCAGTACTTC
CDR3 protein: CASSLGDQETQYF

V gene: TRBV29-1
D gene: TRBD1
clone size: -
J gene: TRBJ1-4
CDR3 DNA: TGCAGCGGGACCGGGACAGGGAATGAAAAACTGTTTTTT
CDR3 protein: CSGTGTGNEKLFF

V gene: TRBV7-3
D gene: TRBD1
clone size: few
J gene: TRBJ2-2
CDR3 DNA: TGTGCCAGCAGCTCACCCGCAGGGGGGAACACCGGGGAGCTGTTTTTT
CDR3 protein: CASSSPAGGNTGELFF

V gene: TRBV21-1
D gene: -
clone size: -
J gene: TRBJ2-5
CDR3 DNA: TGTGCCAGCAGCAAAAGTTCCCCTTACAGGGCAACCAGGGAGACCCAGTACTTC
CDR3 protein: CASSKSSPYRATRETQYF

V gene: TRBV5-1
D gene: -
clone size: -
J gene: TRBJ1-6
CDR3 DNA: TGCGCCAGCAGCTTGGTGGGGAGCTCCTATAATTCACCCCTCCACTTT
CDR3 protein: CASSLVGSSYNSPLHF

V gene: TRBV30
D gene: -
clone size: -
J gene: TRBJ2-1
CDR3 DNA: TGTGCCTGGAGTCCAGGGAATGAGCAGTTCTTC
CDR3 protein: CAWSPGNEQFF

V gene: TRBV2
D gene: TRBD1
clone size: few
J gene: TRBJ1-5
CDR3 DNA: TGTGCCAGCGGAGGCGACAGGGCCAATCAGCCCCAGCATTTT
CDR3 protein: CASGGDRANQPQHF

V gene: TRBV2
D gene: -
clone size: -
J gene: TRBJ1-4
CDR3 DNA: TGTGCCAGCAGTGAATGGAGGATACCTAATGAAAAACTGTTTTTT
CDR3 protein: CASSEWRIPNEKLFF

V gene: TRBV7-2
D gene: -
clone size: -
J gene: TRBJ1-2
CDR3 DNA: TGTGCCAGCAGCTTAGTTGGTGGGGGGACGGGTGGCTACACCTTC
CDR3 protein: CASSLVGGGTGGYTF

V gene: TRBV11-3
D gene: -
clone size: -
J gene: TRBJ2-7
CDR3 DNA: TGTGCCAGCAGCTTAGGACAGTTCTACGAGCAGTACTTC
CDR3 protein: CASSLGQFYEQYF

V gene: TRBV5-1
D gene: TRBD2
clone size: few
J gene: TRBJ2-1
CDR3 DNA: TGCGCCAGCAGTATTTTAGCGGGGGGCGGTGATGAGCAGTTCTTC
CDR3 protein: CASSILAGGGDEQFF

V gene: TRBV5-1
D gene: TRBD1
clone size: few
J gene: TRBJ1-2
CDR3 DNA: TGCGCCAGCAGCTTCGACAGGGTGAGCTATGGCTACACCTTC
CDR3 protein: CASSFDRVSYGYTF

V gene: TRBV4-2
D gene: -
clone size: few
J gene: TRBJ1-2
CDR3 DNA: TGTGCCAGCAGCCAAGATGATCGAGGATCCTATGGCTACACCTTC
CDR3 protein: CASSQDDRGSYGYTF